Listed below are T cell receptor beta chains from one sample, sequenced in a study of cytomegalovirus exposure and HLA in healthy donors. The table came from immunoSEQ multiplex PCR; TCRdb's copy has only in-frame clones and leaves some out. Of 130,000 to 150,000 clones detected, over 80% appear once; the ten largest clones hold about 4.9%. Specimen: PBMCs. These receptors were taken from a man aged 18-30 years in good health and CMV-seropositive. Each CDR3 is given with its conserved first and last residue. The D gene is left open where the match is weak. Clone size, where shown, is once, few, many, or a class for clones that have expanded.

D	V	J	size	CDR3	DNA
TRBD1	TRBV6-4	TRBJ2-1	.	CASSEGGAYNEQFF	TGTGCCAGCAGTGAAGGGGGCGCCTACAATGAGCAGTTCTTC
.	TRBV16	TRBJ1-5	.	CASSQSQGPTQPQHF	TGTGCCAGCAGCCAATCCCAGGGCCCCACTCAGCCCCAGCATTTT
.	TRBV13	TRBJ2-7	.	CASSPGLSYEQYF	TGTGCCAGCAGCCCGGGACTTTCCTACGAGCAGTACTTC
TRBD1	TRBV30	TRBJ2-2	.	CAWSAGTGGTGELFF	TGTGCCTGGAGTGCCGGGACAGGGGGGACCGGGGAGCTGTTTTTT
TRBD2	TRBV10-3	TRBJ2-7	.	CAITQREHAEQYF	TGTGCCATCACCCAGCGGGAGCATGCCGAGCAGTACTTC
TRBD2	TRBV10-1	TRBJ2-7	.	CASSEGQGLAYEQYF	TGCGCCAGCAGTGAGGGCCAAGGACTAGCGTACGAGCAGTACTTC
.	TRBV28	TRBJ1-6	.	CASTFGGGSLDSPLHF	TGTGCCAGCACCTTCGGGGGTGGATCCCTAGATTCACCCCTCCACTTT
TRBD1	TRBV5-4	TRBJ1-1	.	CASSSTGGTEAFF	TGTGCCAGCAGCTCCACAGGGGGGACTGAAGCTTTCTTT
TRBD1	TRBV6-1	TRBJ1-1	.	CASSVEGAGLTEAFF	TGTGCCAGCAGTGTCGAGGGGGCAGGTCTCACTGAAGCTTTCTTT
TRBD1	TRBV5-1	TRBJ2-2	.	CASSYGTENTGELFF	TGCGCCAGCAGTTACGGGACAGAGAACACCGGGGAGCTGTTTTTT
.	TRBV5-6	TRBJ1-5	.	CASSFTLTGNQPQHF	TGTGCCAGCAGCTTTACCCTCACAGGGAATCAGCCCCAGCATTTT
.	TRBV19	TRBJ1-3	.	CASSTDSSGNTIYF	TGTGCCAGTAGTACTGACAGCTCTGGAAACACCATATATTTT
TRBD1	TRBV27	TRBJ1-2	.	CASRDRGRLPYGYTF	TGTGCCAGCAGGGACAGGGGGCGCCTCCCCTATGGCTACACCTTC
TRBD1	TRBV7-6	TRBJ2-7	.	CASSSGTGWYEQYF	TGTGCCAGCAGCTCAGGGACAGGGTGGTACGAGCAGTACTTC
.	TRBV19	TRBJ2-1	.	CASRPGTSYNEQFF	TGTGCCAGTAGGCCCGGGACATCATACAATGAGCAGTTCTTC
.	TRBV12-5	TRBJ1-5	.	CASGPSGGNQPQHF	TGTGCTAGTGGTCCGTCAGGGGGCAATCAGCCCCAGCATTTT
TRBD2	TRBV6-5	TRBJ2-5	.	CASRGAGVGETQYF	TGTGCCAGCCGGGGTGCGGGAGTTGGGGAGACCCAGTACTTC
.	TRBV12-5	TRBJ2-5	.	CASGSFQETLLSIQETQYF	TGTGCTAGTGGTTCGTTTCAAGAAACCCTCCTATCTATTCAAGAGACCCAGTACTTC
TRBD2	TRBV30	TRBJ2-5	.	CAWRRGGGPQYF	TGTGCCTGGAGAAGGGGCGGGGGGCCCCAGTACTTC
.	TRBV5-6	TRBJ2-1	.	CASSLDGGEVYNEQFF	TGTGCCAGCAGCTTGGATGGGGGCGAGGTCTACAATGAGCAGTTCTTC
.	TRBV6-1	TRBJ1-5	.	CASIIAGEVNQPQHF	TGTGCCAGCATTATCGCGGGGGAGGTCAATCAGCCCCAGCATTTT
TRBD1	TRBV28	TRBJ2-6	.	CASSARDRAGANVLTF	TGTGCCAGCAGTGCCCGGGACAGGGCTGGGGCCAACGTCCTGACTTTC
TRBD1	TRBV7-6	TRBJ1-1	.	CASSSGQANTEAFF	TGTGCCAGCAGTTCGGGACAGGCGAACACTGAAGCTTTCTTT
.	TRBV28	TRBJ2-1	.	CASSAPRDDEQFF	TGTGCCAGCAGTGCCCCCAGGGATGATGAGCAGTTCTTC
TRBD2	TRBV19	TRBJ2-2	once	CASSIRGAGGPTGELFF	TGTGCCAGTAGTATAAGGGGGGCGGGAGGGCCTACCGGGGAGCTGTTTTTT
.	TRBV10-1	TRBJ2-5	once	CASSEQTGETQYF	TGCGCCAGCAGTGAACAGACGGGGGAGACCCAGTACTTC
.	TRBV2	TRBJ1-2	few	CASSGAGYTF	TGTGCCAGCAGTGGGGCTGGCTACACCTTC
TRBD1	TRBV7-8	TRBJ1-5	.	CASSLPPQGDHGQPQHF	TGTGCCAGCAGCCTACCCCCTCAGGGGGATCACGGTCAGCCCCAGCATTTT
TRBD2	TRBV4-1	TRBJ2-5	.	CASSLLLAPDETQYF	TGCGCCAGCTCCCTCTTACTAGCGCCAGATGAGACCCAGTACTTC
TRBD1	TRBV19	TRBJ1-5	.	CASSMVGQGANQPQHF	TGTGCCAGTAGTATGGTAGGACAGGGGGCCAATCAGCCCCAGCATTTT
TRBD1	TRBV25-1	TRBJ1-1	.	CASSEDRVNTEAFF	TGTGCCAGCAGTGAGGACAGGGTGAACACTGAAGCTTTCTTT
.	TRBV7-2	TRBJ2-7	.	CASSLHLTNYEQYF	TGTGCCAGCAGCTTACATCTGACTAACTACGAGCAGTACTTC
TRBD1	TRBV5-1	TRBJ2-2	.	CASSLVWTGGTGELFF	TGCGCCAGCAGCTTGGTGTGGACAGGGGGCACCGGGGAGCTGTTTTTT
.	TRBV27	TRBJ1-5	.	CASSLRTVNQPQHF	TGTGCCAGCAGTTTGAGGACTGTCAATCAGCCCCAGCATTTT
TRBD2	TRBV2	TRBJ2-7	few	CASIVAGRPYEQYF	TGTGCCAGCATCGTAGCGGGGAGACCCTACGAGCAGTACTTC